A few counts support the clone carrying this TCR beta chain. Its antigen is unknown. The sample comes from a study of T cell repertoires in cytomegalovirus infection. The CDR3 totals 14 residues. V lost 2 bases, J lost 7 bases, and 14 bases lay in between. Germline V lookup: CDR1 MNHEY, CDR2 SVGEGT. TCRdb re-called the reads through MiXCR, storing one row per CDR3 protein. The repertoire holds approximately 390,000 distinct CDR3 sequences, with about a third as singletons. This sequence originates from a human donor in good health (CMV status not recorded). Some clones in this sample may be carry-over from other donors' samples. Sequenced here: cultured PBMCs, sampled from culture after CMV antigen stimulation. V and J are TRBV6-2 or TRBV6-3 and TRBJ1-1, with D maybe TRBD1 (6 bases). This CDR3 reads CASSYAGARYEAFF. CDR3 DNA sequence: TGTGCCAGCAGTTACGCGGGGGCGCGATATGAAGCTTTCTTT.